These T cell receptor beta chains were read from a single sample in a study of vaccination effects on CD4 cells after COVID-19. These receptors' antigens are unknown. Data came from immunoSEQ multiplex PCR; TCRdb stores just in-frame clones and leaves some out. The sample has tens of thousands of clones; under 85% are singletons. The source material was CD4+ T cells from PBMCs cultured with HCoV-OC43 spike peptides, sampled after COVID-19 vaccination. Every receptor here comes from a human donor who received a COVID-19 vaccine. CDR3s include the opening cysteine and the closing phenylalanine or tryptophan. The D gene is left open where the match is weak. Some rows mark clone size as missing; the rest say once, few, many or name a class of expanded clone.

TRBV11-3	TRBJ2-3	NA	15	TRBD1	TGTGCCAGCAGCTTGGACAGGGTTGGCACAGATACGCAGTATTTT	CASSLDRVGTDTQYF
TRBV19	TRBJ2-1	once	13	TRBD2	TGTGCCAGTAGTAGCCAGCGGGGGTATGAGCAGTTCTTC	CASSSQRGYEQFF
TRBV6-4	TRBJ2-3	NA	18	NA	TGTGCCAGCAGTGACGACGGACGTACCGTCCTATTCACAGATACGCAGTATTTT	CASSDDGRTVLFTDTQYF
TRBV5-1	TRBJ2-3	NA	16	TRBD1	TGCGCCAGCAGCGCGTACAGGGGTTTGGACGCAGATACGCAGTATTTT	CASSAYRGLDADTQYF
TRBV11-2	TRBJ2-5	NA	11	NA	TGTGCCAGCAGCTCTTTTAAGACCCAGTACTTC	CASSSFKTQYF
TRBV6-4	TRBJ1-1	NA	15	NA	TGTGCCAGCAGGGCGGATGGGGGCGCGAACACTGAAGCTTTCTTT	CASRADGGANTEAFF
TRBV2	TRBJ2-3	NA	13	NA	TGTGCCAGCAGTGGAGGGGGGACAGATACGCAGTATTTT	CASSGGGTDTQYF
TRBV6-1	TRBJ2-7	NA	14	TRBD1	TGTGCCAGCAGTGAAACGGGACAGAGCTACGAGCAGTACTTC	CASSETGQSYEQYF
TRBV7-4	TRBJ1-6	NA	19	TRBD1	TGTGCCAGCAGTTTATCAGGGACAGGGGCCGGCTCCTATAATTCACCCCTCCACTTT	CASSLSGTGAGSYNSPLHF
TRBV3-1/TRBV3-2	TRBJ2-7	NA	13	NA	TGTGCCAGCAGCCAAGGGGAGCGCAGCTTGGTGTACTTC	CASSQGERSLVYF
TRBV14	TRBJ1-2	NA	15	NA	TGTGCCAGCAGCCAAGATACAGGACCTAACTATGGCTACACCTTC	CASSQDTGPNYGYTF
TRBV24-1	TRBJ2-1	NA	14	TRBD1	TGTGCCACCAGAGGACAGGGGAACGACAATGAGCAGTTCTTC	CATRGQGNDNEQFF
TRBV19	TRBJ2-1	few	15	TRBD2	TGTGCCAGTAGGACGGGGGGGCTAGCGTTCGATGAGCAGTTCTTC	CASRTGGLAFDEQFF
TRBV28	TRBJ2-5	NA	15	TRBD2	TGTGCCAGCAGTTTGGGGCGGGGGGGCCTCGAGACCCAGTACTTC	CASSLGRGGLETQYF
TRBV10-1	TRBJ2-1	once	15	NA	TGCGCCAGCAGTGAGTACGGGGACTCCTACAATGAGCAGTTCTTC	CASSEYGDSYNEQFF
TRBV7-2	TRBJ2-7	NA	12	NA	TGTGCCAGCAGCTTAGATCAGGGTGAGCAGTACTTC	CASSLDQGEQYF
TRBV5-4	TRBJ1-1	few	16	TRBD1	TGTGCCAGCAGCCGACAGGGTTTGGAGATGAACACTGAAGCTTTCTTT	CASSRQGLEMNTEAFF
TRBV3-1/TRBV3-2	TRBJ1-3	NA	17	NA	TGTGCCAGCAGCCAAGAGGCAGTAGTTCTGACCGGAAACACCATATATTTT	CASSQEAVVLTGNTIYF
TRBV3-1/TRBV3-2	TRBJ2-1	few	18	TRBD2	TGTGCCAGCAGCCAACTGCCATGGGGAGGGACTAGTGGCAATGAGCAGTTCTTC	CASSQLPWGGTSGNEQFF
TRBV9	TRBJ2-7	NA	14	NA	TGTGCCAGCAGCGTCCAGACAGGGACTCGGGAGCAGTACTTC	CASSVQTGTREQYF
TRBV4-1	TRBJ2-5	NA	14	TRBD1	TGCGCCAGCAGCACACAGGGGGCTGGTGAGACCCAGTACTTC	CASSTQGAGETQYF
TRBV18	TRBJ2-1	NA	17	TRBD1	TGTGCCAGCTCACAGGGGACAGGGGGCGCTTCTTACAATGAGCAGTTCTTC	CASSQGTGGASYNEQFF
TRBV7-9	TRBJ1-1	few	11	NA	TGTGCCAGCAGCTTACGCGCTGAAGCTTTCTTT	CASSLRAEAFF
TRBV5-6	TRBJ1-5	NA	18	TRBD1	TGTGCCAGCAGCTCCTTAAAACCGGGACAGTATAGCAATCAGCCCCAGCATTTT	CASSSLKPGQYSNQPQHF
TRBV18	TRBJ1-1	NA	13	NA	TGTGCCAGCTCAACCGACAAGAACACTGAAGCTTTCTTT	CASSTDKNTEAFF
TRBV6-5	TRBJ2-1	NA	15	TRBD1	TGTGCCAGCGTCCCCGGGACAGGGGGGTACAATGAGCAGTTCTTC	CASVPGTGGYNEQFF
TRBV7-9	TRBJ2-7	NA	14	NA	TGTGCCAGCAGCGTCCCAGGGGGGTCCTACGAGCAGTACTTC	CASSVPGGSYEQYF
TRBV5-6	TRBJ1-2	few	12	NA	TGTGCCAGCCTATTACTAGACGGAGGCTACACCTTC	CASLLLDGGYTF
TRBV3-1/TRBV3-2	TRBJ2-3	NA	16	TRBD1	TGTGCCAGCAGCCGCAGGACAGGGGGCTCTGGGGATACGCAGTATTTT	CASSRRTGGSGDTQYF
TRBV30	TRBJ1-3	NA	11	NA	TGTGCCTGGAGTCTGGGAAACACCATATATTTT	CAWSLGNTIYF
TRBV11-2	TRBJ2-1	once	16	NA	TGTGCCAGCAGCTTAGGGCAATCGGCCTCCTACAATGAGCAGTTCTTC	CASSLGQSASYNEQFF
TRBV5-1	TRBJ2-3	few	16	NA	TGCGCCAGCAGCTCACCGACCGCATTTGGTACAGATACGCAGTATTTT	CASSSPTAFGTDTQYF
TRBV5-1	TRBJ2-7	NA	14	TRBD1	TGCGCCAGCAGCCCGGGGGGACAGGGCTACGAGCAGTACTTC	CASSPGGQGYEQYF
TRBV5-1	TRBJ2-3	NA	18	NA	TGCGCCAGCAGCCTACGGAAAGTTCTGAGGCAAGGCACAGATACGCAGTATTTT	CASSLRKVLRQGTDTQYF
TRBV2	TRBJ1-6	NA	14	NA	TGTGCCAGCAGTGGACTTTCAGCGAATTCACCCCTCCACTTT	CASSGLSANSPLHF
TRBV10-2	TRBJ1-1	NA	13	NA	TGCGCCAGCAGTGAGTCAGCGAACACTGAAGCTTTCTTT	CASSESANTEAFF
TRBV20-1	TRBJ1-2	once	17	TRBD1	TGCAGTGCTAGTCCAGGACAGGGAGGGAGAGCTAACTATGGCTACACCTTC	CSASPGQGGRANYGYTF
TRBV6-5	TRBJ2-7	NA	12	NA	TGTGCCAGCAGCCCCCAGATCCACGAGCAGTACTTC	CASSPQIHEQYF
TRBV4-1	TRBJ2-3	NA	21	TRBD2	TGCGCCAGCAGCCAAGACCCTCTTGGAGTTGGACTAGCGGGACCCACAGATACGCAGTATTTT	CASSQDPLGVGLAGPTDTQYF
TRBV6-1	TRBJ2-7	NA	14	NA	TGTGCCAGCAGTGACCGGGGGCGCCAACGCGAGCAGTACTTC	CASSDRGRQREQYF
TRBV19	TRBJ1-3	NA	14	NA	TGTGCCAGTAGTCCCAGGGGATCTGGAAACACCATATATTTT	CASSPRGSGNTIYF
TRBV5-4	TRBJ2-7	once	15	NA	TGTGCCAGCAGCTCCTTGTCTGTGGAAGGATACGAGCAGTACTTC	CASSSLSVEGYEQYF
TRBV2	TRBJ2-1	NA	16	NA	TGTGCCAGCAGTGATAGGCAGGGGAGCTCCTACAATGAGCAGTTCTTC	CASSDRQGSSYNEQFF
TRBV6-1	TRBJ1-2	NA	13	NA	TGTGCCAGCAGTGATCAGGGTACCTATGGCTACACCTTC	CASSDQGTYGYTF
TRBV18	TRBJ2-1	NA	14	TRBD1	TGTGCCAGCTCATCTGGGGACAGGGCTGATGAGCAGTTCTTC	CASSSGDRADEQFF